The clone carrying this T cell receptor beta chain came up a few times. Its antigen is undetermined. CD4+ naive, central memory, regulatory and stem cell-like memory cells were sorted via CD45RO/CCR7/CD25/CD127/CD95/CD27. Purity exceeding 95% was reached by all sorted populations. This record comes from a study of beta chain features in type 1 diabetes. As every portion of the isolated RNA was reverse transcribed, the sequencing read expressed TCRB transcripts. The repertoire was sequenced with immunoSEQ multiplex PCR; TCRdb's copy has only in-frame clones and lacks some. The sample records under 450,000 clones, 11% to 15% being singletons. The V and J ends lost 2 bases and 3 bases respectively, with 7 bases between them. CDR1 and CDR2 (germline): MNHNY, SVGAGI (reference sequence). There are 13 residues in the CDR3. Study-wide results and caveats: For type 1 diabetes patients, VDJ junctions showed fewer insertions and more deletions. The study found moderately but significantly shorter TCRB CDR3s in all four CD4+ subsets of Type 1 diabetes patients.

The specimen was naive CD4+ T cells from blood. This chain uses TRBV6-6 with TRBJ2-5; a possible D gene is TRBD1 (5 bases). The clonotype comes from a man aged 25 to 40 in good health. The DNA for the CDR3 is TGTGCCAGCAGTTACAGGGGTGAAGAGACCCAGTACTTC. Translating it yields CASSYRGEETQYF.